This T cell receptor (beta chain) was observed in a study of blood T cell repertoires in COVID-19. Study-wide context: Researchers got acute and convalescent COVID-19 samples from the United States, Italy and Spain. PBMCs, B-cell-depleted T cells, or T cells were the source of the cDNA or gDNA that made up the material.

Germline V gene sequence: CDR1 SGHTA, CDR2 FQGTGA. Trimming took off 2 bases at V and 5 bases at J, with 12 bases between the two ends. The CDR3 has 15 amino acids. In the original processing: Reference gene primer amplification gave nucleated cell count estimates. Using immunoSEQ multiplex PCR, the repertoire was profiled, and TCRdb retains in-frame clones only, with some absent. D and trimming come from the DNA, and the V and J calls and clone size come from that table. The data contain about 200,000 clones, 85% to 90% of them singletons. The chain uses TRBV7-3 and TRBJ2-2, with D possibly matching TRBD2 (6 bases). This TCR was sampled from a man in his fifties with acute or convalescent COVID-19. Sequencing was done on a sample of peripheral blood. CDR3 DNA: TGTGCCAGCAGCTTATCTTCTGGGAGGACCGGGGAGCTGTTTTTT. Residues: CASSLSSGRTGELFF.